The 15 T cell receptor beta chains reported below all come from one sample, sequenced in a study of CD8 T cells in Susac syndrome. A quantity of 0.5 to 1 ug RNA underwent reverse transcription using random hexamers. TCRdb reanalysed the immunoSEQ multiplex PCR reads using MiXCR and keeps one entry per CDR3 protein. The data show around 200,000 distinct CDR3 sequences, with 90% to 96% seen just once and 0.093% held by the top ten. The source material was CD4+ T cells from PBMCs. The receptors come from a human donor with multiple sclerosis.

This clonotype was observed once. The chain carries TRBV20-1 and TRBJ2-3, with 8 nucleotides matching TRBD2. Germline V CDR1 and CDR2: DFQATT, SNEGSKA (reference sequence). V was clipped by 6 bases and J by 0 bases; unmatched bases: 5. The CDR3 totals 14 residues. CDR3 loop: CSAFSGVSTDTQYF. As DNA, the CDR3 is TGCAGTGCCTTTAGCGGGGTTAGCACAGATACGCAGTATTTT.

This chain connects TRBV12-3 or TRBV12-4 to TRBJ1-2; no definite D call. The CDR3 covers 17 residues. Trimming took 4 bases from V and 5 from J, leaving 23 bases between them. CDR3 sequence reads: CASSSRLERQLTYGYTF. The CDR3 region has the DNA TGTGCCAGCAGTTCGAGGTTGGAGAGGCAACTTACTTATGGCTACACCTTC.

The rearrangement links TRBV24-1 to TRBJ2-1, with no clear D. V was cut by 2 bases and J by 0 bases, with 10 bases left in between. This CDR3 has 16 amino acids. Germline V lookup: CDR1 KGHDR, CDR2 SFDVKD. The chain's CDR3 is CATSDSSGLSYNEQFF. The CDR3 bases are TGTGCCACCAGTGATTCCTCAGGCCTCTCCTACAATGAGCAGTTCTTC.

This clonotype was picked up one time. The chain combines TRBV5-1 with TRBJ2-3; D may be TRBD1 (6 bases). The CDR3 has 14 amino acids. Trimming cost V 5 bases and J 3 bases, with 13 bases left between them. In germline, CDR1 is SGHRS, CDR2 YFSETQ. The CDR3 DNA reads as TGCGCCAGCAGGGGGGCCAGGCCTACAGATACGCAGTATTTT. Protein sequence: CASRGARPTDTQYF.

The chain carries TRBV12-3 or TRBV12-4 and TRBJ2-1, with D perhaps TRBD1 or TRBD2 (5 bases each). V lost 6 bases to trimming and J lost 10 bases, with 13 bases between them. This CDR3 has 12 amino acids. This CDR3 reads CASRREGLEQFF. In nucleotides, the CDR3 is TGTGCCAGCAGGCGCGAGGGGCTGGAGCAGTTCTTC.

The J gene is TRBJ1-1, the V gene TRBV28; possibly TRBD1 for D (5 bases). Germline V CDR1 and CDR2: MDHEN, SYDVKM. V was pared by 3 bases and J by 13 bases, with 15 bases between. This CDR3 has 12 residues. As DNA, the CDR3 is TGTGCCAGCAGTTTTGAACAGGACCCAGGTTTCTTT. It translates to CASSFEQDPGFF.

The chain links TRBV28 to TRBJ2-6; no clear D. Germline CDR1 MDHEN, CDR2 SYDVKM. V lost 3 bases and J lost 4, with 7 bases in between. This CDR3 region has 14 residues. In DNA, the CDR3 is TGTGCCAGCAGTTTCTCTTACGGGGCCAACGTCCTGACTTTC. This gives the protein CASSFSYGANVLTF.

This chain joins TRBV29-1 and TRBJ1-1, with D perhaps matching TRBD1 (6 bases). There are 11 residues in the CDR3. CDR1 is SQVTM and CDR2 is ANQGSEA in the germline V gene. Trimming took 5 bases from V and 3 from J, leaving 7 bases between them. CDR3 sequence (DNA): TGCAGCGTTAACAGGGACACTGAAGCTTTCTTT. Translating gives CSVNRDTEAFF. The whole variable domain, remainder taken from reference TRBV29-1 and TRBJ1-1, is SAVISQKPSRDICQRGTSLTIQCQVDSQVTMMFWYRQQPGQSLTLIATANQGSEATYESGFVIDKFPISRPNLTFSTLTVSNMSPEDSSIYLCSVNRDTEAFFGQGTRLTVV.

J is TRBJ2-7 and V is TRBV29-1; D not certain. Between the trimmed V and J ends, which lost 3 bases and 0 bases, there was a span of 12 bases. This CDR3 region has 14 residues. CDR1 and CDR2 from the germline V gene are SQVTM and ANQGSEA. CDR3 in amino acids: CSVDVAGNSYEQYF. For the CDR3, the DNA is TGCAGCGTTGATGTGGCAGGCAACTCCTACGAGCAGTACTTC.

This clonotype appeared a single time. The chain couples TRBV30 to TRBJ1-2, with D unclear. The CDR3 contains 13 residues. The germline gives CDR1 GTSNPN, CDR2 SVGIG (reference sequence). Trimming took 0 bases from V and 8 from J, leaving 13 bases between them. CDR3 loop: CAWSVYGSGGYTF. CDR3 bases: TGTGCCTGGAGTGTATACGGGTCGGGAGGCTACACCTTC.

This clonotype was seen just once. The chain carries TRBV12-3 or TRBV12-4 and TRBJ1-1, with unresolved D. CDR3 length: 13 amino acids. V lost 0 bases to trimming and J lost 10 bases, with 12 bases between them. In nucleotides, the CDR3 is TGTGCCAGCAGTTTAGCGGGCTGGGCCCTAGCTTTCTTT. Its translation is CASSLAGWALAFF.

This chain connects TRBV27 to TRBJ1-5; 9 positions agree with TRBD1. CDR1 MNHEY and CDR2 SMNVEV come from the germline V gene (reference sequence). This CDR3 contains 15 residues. V lost 7 bases and J lost 0; bases outside the gene matches: 4. DNA for the CDR3: TGTGCCAGCAACCCGACAGGGGGTAGCAATCAGCCCCAGCATTTT. This sequence encodes CASNPTGGSNQPQHF.

The chain links TRBV30 to TRBJ1-2; no reliable D call. The germline V gene has CDR1 GTSNPN and CDR2 SVGIG (reference sequence). Trimming removed 2 bases at V and 8 bases at J, with 15 bases between. This CDR3 has 13 residues. CDR3 bases: TGTGCCTGGAGTCCAATAAATAACGACGGCTACACCTTC. It codes for CAWSPINNDGYTF.

The V call is TRBV6-2 or TRBV6-3, the J call TRBJ2-7; 7 nucleotides align to TRBD1. The CDR3 has 13 amino acids. The germline CDR1 and CDR2 sequences are MNHEY and SVGEGT. V was clipped by 6 bases and J by 3 bases; unmatched bases: 5. The CDR3 DNA sequence: TGTGCCAGCAGAGACAGGGCCTTCTACGAGCAGTACTTC. Encoded protein: CASRDRAFYEQYF.

V is TRBV2 and J is TRBJ1-1; weak D call: TRBD1 (5 bases). This CDR3 comprises 14 residues. In germline, CDR1 is SNHLY, CDR2 FYNNEI. V lost 10 bases and J lost 0, with 15 bases in between. The CDR3 protein is CATTGTRLNTEAFF. DNA of the CDR3: TGTGCCACCACAGGCACCCGATTGAACACTGAAGCTTTCTTT.